Following are 18 T cell receptor beta chains from one sample sequenced in a study of blood T cell repertoires in COVID-19. TCRdb keeps only in-frame clones here, not all; method: immunoSEQ multiplex PCR. The sample holds around 230,000 clones, just under 85% seen once. The sequenced sample was peripheral blood. The origin of the receptors is a woman older than 75 with acute or convalescent COVID-19.

The DNA of the CDR3 is TGCAGCGTAGGACCCGGGACAACTAATGAAAAACTGTTTTTT. It yields the protein CSVGPGTTNEKLFF. The chain combines TRBV29-1 with TRBJ1-4; no reliable D call. This CDR3 has 14 residues. V gave up 6 bases and J gave up 0 bases, with 11 bases separating them. The germline gives CDR1 SQVTM, CDR2 ANQGSEA.

In the case of this clone: The identical CDR3 is also encoded by other nucleotide sequences in the sample. The chain employs TRBV5-1 and TRBJ1-1, with 9 bases identical to TRBD1. The CDR3 runs to 14 residues. Germline V gene data show CDR1 as SGHRS and CDR2 as YFSETQ. The J segment lost 1 base and the V segment lost 4 bases, leaving 2 bases of the junction unmatched. DNA for the CDR3: TGCGCCAGCAGCCTGACAGGGGGGAACACTGAAGCTTTCTTT. It encodes CASSLTGGNTEAFF.

The rearrangement links TRBV28 to TRBJ1-5; D unclear. CDR1 and CDR2 from the germline V gene are MDHEN and SYDVKM. CDR3 length equals 13 residues. The V end was cut by 6 bases, the J end by 9 bases, with 15 bases between. The CDR3 sequence: CASRPSLSGPQHF. In DNA, the CDR3 is TGTGCCAGCAGACCCAGCTTGTCGGGGCCCCAGCATTTT.

This clone has only one observation. The rearrangement joins TRBV15 to TRBJ1-3; no firm D call. Per germline, CDR1 LNHNV and CDR2 YYDKDF (reference sequence). CDR3 length equals 16 residues. The V end was cut by 3 bases, the J end by 0 bases, with 12 bases between. DNA of the CDR3: TGTGCCACCAGCAGTGGTTGGTCAGGCTCTGGAAACACCATATATTTT. It codes for CATSSGWSGSGNTIYF.

The chain links TRBV3-1 (or the pseudogene TRBV3-2) to TRBJ2-1; D remains ambiguous. Trimming took off 1 base at V and 9 bases at J, with 13 bases between the two ends. Germline CDR1 reads LGHDT; CDR2 reads YNNKEL (reference sequence). The CDR3 extends over 14 amino acids. The CDR3 DNA follows: TGTGCCAGCAGCCAAGCACGCGGAATTGGTGAGCAGTTCTTC. It codes for CASSQARGIGEQFF.

The V gene is TRBV4-1, the J gene TRBJ1-4; D is unresolved. CDR3 length equals 17 residues. The V end was cut by 1 base, the J end by 8 bases, with 20 bases between. Germline CDR1 and CDR2: MGHRA and YSYEKL. CDR3 region: CASSQAPLIALGEKLFF. The CDR3 DNA sequence: TGCGCCAGCAGCCAAGCCCCCCTGATAGCTCTAGGAGAAAAACTGTTTTTT.

CDR3 sequence: CASSEALQGADSKQYF. DNA for the CDR3: TGTGCCAGCAGTGAAGCCCTACAGGGGGCGGATAGCAAGCAGTACTTC. J is TRBJ2-7 and V is TRBV2; 9 positions match TRBD1. After removal of 0 bases from V and 8 bases from J, the junction contained 11 bases not matched to a gene. Germline CDR1 reads SNHLY; CDR2 reads FYNNEI. The CDR3 has 16 residues.

The CDR3 protein is CASSQTVGTGGSQPQHF. CDR3 coding DNA: TGTGCCAGCAGTCAGACCGTCGGGACAGGGGGCAGCCAGCCCCAGCATTTT. The V gene is TRBV27, the J gene TRBJ1-5, with 12 bases identical to TRBD1. The V segment lost 5 bases and the J segment 7 bases; nucleotides outside the gene matches: 12. The CDR3 is made up of 17 amino acids. CDR1 is MNHEY, CDR2 SMNVEV, per germline (reference sequence).

The chain is built from TRBV19 and TRBJ1-6; D unclear. The CDR3 is 16 amino acids. CDR1 is LNHDA, CDR2 SQIVND, per germline (reference sequence). Deletions cut 4 bases from V and 9 bases from J, with 19 bases between. CDR3 amino acids: CASSTRSISRISPLHF. CDR3 coding DNA: TGTGCCAGTAGTACGCGGTCCATTAGTAGGATTTCACCCCTCCACTTT.

CDR3 coding DNA: TGTGCCAGCAGTTCCCAGGGTAATAGCAATCAGCCCCAGCATTTT. It yields the protein CASSSQGNSNQPQHF. The chain couples TRBV6-5 to TRBJ1-5, with D possibly being TRBD1 (5 bases). V was pared by 4 bases and J by 0 bases, with 10 bases between. From germline, CDR1 is MNHEY and CDR2 SVGAGI. This CDR3 is built from 15 residues.

The CDR3 loop is CASSSWGQGARDTQYF. CDR3 coding DNA: TGTGCCAGCAGCTCGTGGGGACAGGGGGCAAGAGATACGCAGTATTTT. The V call is TRBV5-6, the J call TRBJ2-3; 12 nucleotides line up with TRBD1. V lost 3 bases, J lost 5 bases, and 7 bases stayed unmatched. The germline V gene has CDR1 SGHDT and CDR2 YYEEEE. This CDR3 contains 16 residues.

The chain is built from TRBV5-4 and TRBJ1-2, with TRBD1 matching 9 bases. The germline gives CDR1 SGHNT, CDR2 YYREEE (reference sequence). V gave up 0 bases and J gave up 8 bases; unmatched junction bases: 5. The CDR3 spans 14 residues. CDR3 residues: CASSLGDRARGYTF. In DNA, the CDR3 is TGTGCCAGCAGCTTGGGGGACAGGGCGAGGGGCTACACCTTC.

This chain links TRBV5-8 with TRBJ1-2, with 12 bases lining up with TRBD1. The CDR3 is 16 residues long. From germline, CDR1 is SGHTS and CDR2 YDEGEE. V shed 4 bases, J shed 4 bases, and the junction held 8 bases outside the gene matches. CDR3 residues: CASSRGGTGGVYGYTF. The CDR3 DNA reads TGTGCCAGCAGCCGTGGAGGGACAGGGGGCGTCTATGGCTACACCTTC.

Notes on this clone: Additional DNA sequences in this sample encode the identical CDR3. This chain uses TRBV28 with TRBJ2-2, with TRBD2 matching over 11 bases. Germline V gene data show CDR1 as MDHEN and CDR2 as SYDVKM. The V and J ends lost 5 bases and 5 bases, in that order; junction bases with no gene match: 4. This CDR3 has 15 amino acids. CDR3 bases: TGTGCCAGCAGTCTGCTAGCGGGGGGTACCGGGGAGCTGTTTTTT. The encoded protein is CASSLLAGGTGELFF.

This chain links TRBV4-1 with TRBJ1-2; D uncertain. The germline V gene encodes CDR1 MGHRA and CDR2 YSYEKL. Trimming left V 1 base short and J 1 base short, with 19 bases between. The CDR3 sequence is 18 residues long. The CDR3 is CASSQGEGRVSNNYGYTF. The CDR3 DNA follows: TGCGCCAGCAGCCAAGGGGAGGGCCGGGTTTCCAATAACTATGGCTACACCTTC.

V and J are TRBV30 and TRBJ1-3, with TRBD1 identical over 7 bases. The junction had 8 bases not matched to a gene; V was cut back by 3 bases and J by 0 bases. The germline CDR1 and CDR2 sequences are GTSNPN and SVGIG (reference sequence). The CDR3 loop spans 16 amino acids. The CDR3 bases are TGTGCCTGGAGGGAGTATGACAGGGCCTCTGGAAACACCATATATTTT. Translating gives CAWREYDRASGNTIYF.

The chain combines TRBV12-5 with TRBJ1-1, with D possibly matching TRBD1 (5 bases). The CDR3 length is 16 residues. Looked up from germline, CDR1 is LGHNT and CDR2 is FRNRAP. The V gene lost 2 bases and the J gene lost 4 bases, with 17 bases spanning the gap. CDR3 residues: CASGLLSQAGVTEAFF. Written as DNA, the CDR3 is TGTGCTAGTGGTTTGCTTTCTCAGGCGGGGGTCACTGAAGCTTTCTTT.

The V gene is TRBV5-6, the J gene TRBJ2-1; TRBD2 matches at 9 bases. Germline CDR1 reads SGHDT; CDR2 reads YYEEEE. The J segment lost 3 bases and the V segment lost 2 bases, leaving 6 bases of the junction unmatched. The CDR3 consists of 16 residues. The DNA for the CDR3 is TGTGCCAGCAGCTTCTCCCTAGCGGGATTCTACAATGAGCAGTTCTTC. Residues: CASSFSLAGFYNEQFF.